These T cell receptor beta chains were read from a single sample in a study of blood T cell repertoires in COVID-19. Clones were read by immunoSEQ multiplex PCR, and TCRdb kept only the in-frame ones, dropping some. The table has 150,000 to 200,000 clones, approximately 79% seen once. The sequenced sample was PBMCs or T cells enriched from blood (not recorded which). The receptors derive from an older woman with acute COVID-19. Both conserved end residues are part of each CDR3. D genes are given only for firm matches. Clone size is given for some rows only: seen once, a few or many times, or a class if the clone is expanded.

- | TRBJ2-3 | - | TRBV4-3 | TGCGCCAGCAGCCAAGAAAGAGGTAGAGATACGCAGTATTTT | CASSQERGRDTQYF
- | TRBJ2-1 | - | TRBV7-2 | TGTGCCAGCAGCTCACTCACCGGGGGTGAGCAGTTCTTC | CASSSLTGGEQFF
- | TRBJ1-1 | - | TRBV9 | TGTGCCAGCAGCGAGGGACATTCGAACACTGAAGCTTTCTTT | CASSEGHSNTEAFF
TRBD2 | TRBJ2-1 | once | TRBV3-1/TRBV3-2 | TGTGCCAGCAGCCAGGGAGCTAGCGGGGGGAGCAATGAGCAGTTCTTC | CASSQGASGGSNEQFF
TRBD1 | TRBJ2-5 | - | TRBV9 | TGTGCCAGCAGCGTAGCCGGACAGGGGATCCGAGAGACCCAGTACTTC | CASSVAGQGIRETQYF
TRBD1 | TRBJ1-2 | - | TRBV7-9 | TGTGCCAGCAGCTTAGGCCAGACAGGGTCTGGCTACACCTTC | CASSLGQTGSGYTF
- | TRBJ1-1 | - | TRBV24-1 | TGTGCCACCAGTGACACCCGGAGGGGCGGGTTAACTTTCTTT | CATSDTRRGGLTFF
- | TRBJ2-4 | - | TRBV12-3/TRBV12-4 | TGTGCCAGCAGTTTCGCGATGCACATTCAGTACTTC | CASSFAMHIQYF
- | TRBJ2-3 | few | TRBV11-2 | TGTGCCAGCAGCTCGTTTAGAAGCACAGATACGCAGTATTTT | CASSSFRSTDTQYF
TRBD1 | TRBJ2-7 | - | TRBV5-1 | TGCGCCAGCAGGGTCGACAGGGTTGGCAGGGGGCTTCTTCGAGAGCAGTACTTC | CASRVDRVGRGLLREQYF